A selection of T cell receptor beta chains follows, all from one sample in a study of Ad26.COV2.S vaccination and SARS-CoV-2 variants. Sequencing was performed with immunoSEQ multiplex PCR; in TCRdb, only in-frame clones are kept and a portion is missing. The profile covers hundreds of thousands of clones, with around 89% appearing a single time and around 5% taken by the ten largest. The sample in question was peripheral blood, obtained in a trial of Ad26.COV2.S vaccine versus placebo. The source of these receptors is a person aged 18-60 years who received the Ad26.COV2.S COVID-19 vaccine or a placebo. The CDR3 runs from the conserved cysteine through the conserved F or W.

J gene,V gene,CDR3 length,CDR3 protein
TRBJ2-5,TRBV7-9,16,CASSLSAGGWQETQYF
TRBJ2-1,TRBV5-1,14,CASSDGTSLNEQFF
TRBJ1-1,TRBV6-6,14,CASSPGGGGPEAFF
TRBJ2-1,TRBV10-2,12,CATGESYNEQFF
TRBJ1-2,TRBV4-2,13,CASSQIDRDGYTF
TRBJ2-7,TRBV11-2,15,CASSLRRDTIYEQYF
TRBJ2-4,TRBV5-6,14,CASSFTGAKNIQYF
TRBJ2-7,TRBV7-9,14,CASSGRDRAYEQYF
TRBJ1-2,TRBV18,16,CASSRQKGQAVDGYTF
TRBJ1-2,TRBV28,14,CASSFQGGNYGYTF
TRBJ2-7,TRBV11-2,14,CASSLNSRSYEQYF
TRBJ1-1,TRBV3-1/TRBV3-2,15,CASSQPGQANTEAFF
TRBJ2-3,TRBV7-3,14,CASSLGGDTDTQYF
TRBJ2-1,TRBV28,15,CASTLEGASYNEQFF
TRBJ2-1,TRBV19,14,CASIGGRFYNEQFF
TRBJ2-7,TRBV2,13,CASKRGTPYEQYF
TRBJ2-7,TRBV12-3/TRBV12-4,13,CASSLDRDDEQYF
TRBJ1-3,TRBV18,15,CASSPGRDPGNTIYF
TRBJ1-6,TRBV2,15,CASSSKTGVSSPLHF
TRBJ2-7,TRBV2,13,CASEDRETYEQYF
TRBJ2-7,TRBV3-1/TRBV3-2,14,CASSQAGPSYEQYF
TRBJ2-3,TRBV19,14,CASSIVGTVDTQYF
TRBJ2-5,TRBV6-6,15,CASSYSGAGEETQYF
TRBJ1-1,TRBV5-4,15,CASSLPGTQNTEAFF
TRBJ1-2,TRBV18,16,CASSPRQADGTDGVTF
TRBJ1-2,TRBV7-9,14,CASSSGQVNYGYTF
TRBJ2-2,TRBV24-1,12,CATSDLPGELFF
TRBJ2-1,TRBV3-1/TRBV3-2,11,CASSQGRAQFF
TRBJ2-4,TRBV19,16,CASSSRGAQAKNIQYF